The entry that follows covers one T cell receptor (beta chain) sequence. This clone's antigen is unknown. Base qualities were left out, and no much larger clone turns up one base away. The time point label on this specimen signifies: new active TB diagnosis, blood taken before or within 7 days of starting treatment. Active tuberculosis patients were HIV-seronegative South African adults aged 18 years or older with a new diagnosis. Confirmation of active tuberculosis came from positive sputum smear microscopy and/or a positive M. tuberculosis culture. Immunosequencing was performed on unsorted cryopreserved PBMC, with 100,000 or so T cells per clinical donor covered on average. TCR libraries were generated with the immunoSEQ multiplex PCR assay, using TCR-beta and/or TCR-alpha/delta assays for each sample. The amplified TCR libraries were sequenced using the Illumina high-throughput platform. For the original study's pipeline: Clustering and dimensionality reduction were performed using pairwise TCRdist distances among GMM-specific receptors from ex vivo sorted or in vitro expanded T cells. Each clinical repertoire received a mean NN-distance score, defined as the average TCRdist to the nearest 10% of tetramer-positive reference sequences. To compute GEM TCR motif frequency, the fraction of unique TCRs matching known GEM sequences by V/J usage and CDR3 length was calculated. Linear discriminant analysis with leave-one-out cross-validation, implemented in scikit-learn, was used to classify active tuberculosis. TCRdb stores this immuneACCESS table with in-frame sequences only. Part of the clones is absent; in the studies checked, under half of the shortfall reflects unresolved V genes, and no reason is known for the rest. The V and J calls and clone size are taken from that table; D and trimming were inferred from the DNA. Within this sample are over 25,000 clones, with 92% of them counted one time only. The ten most abundant clones make up 5.5% to 8% of the sample.

These data belong to a study of T cells in tuberculosis (dated by TCRdb to the late 2010s). Turning to the overall study: To characterize T cells specific for the mycobacterial lipid antigen glucose monomycolate (GMM), the study used CD1B tetramers together with high-throughput TCR immunosequencing. In a South African clinical cohort, IGRA-negative adolescents, IGRA-positive adolescents with latent tuberculosis and adults with active tuberculosis were compared, with about eleven people in each group. PBMC from active tuberculosis patients were archived either before standard anti-tuberculosis treatment began or within 7 days of the start of that treatment.

The germline V gene provides CDR1 SGDLS and CDR2 YYNGEE. The CDR3 runs 17 residues from the cysteine to the phenylalanine. Here the CDR3 DNA is all that survives: 51 bases in frame from base 1. Trimming accounts for 3 bases at V and 0 bases at J, while the number of junction bases matched to no gene is 3. Results and caveats for the whole study, not just this receptor: The smaller NN-distances in active tuberculosis patients were driven in part by shorter CDR3-alpha lengths, while the difference seen for TCR-beta was not statistically significant. Compared with IGRA-negative controls, TCR-alpha repertoires from active tuberculosis had smaller mean NN-distances to GMM-specific TCRs, which suggests clonal expansion of these TCRs. Clinical samples were selected based on which cryopreserved specimens were available, and the active tuberculosis cases were adults whereas the controls were adolescents. An accuracy of 87% (AUROC over 0.8) was reached by a classifier using the diverse GMM-specific repertoire, compared with 60% to 70% accuracy when GEM motif frequencies were used.

The source of this sequence is an adult with tuberculosis. The sequence is built from TRBV9 and TRBJ2-1, with 13 junctional bases fitting TRBD2. Sequenced here: PBMCs, sampled at tuberculosis diagnosis. CDR3 protein: CASSAWTSGSSYNEQFF. The nucleotides read TGTGCCAGCAGCGCATGGACTAGCGGGAGCTCCTACAATGAGCAGTTCTTC.